This record covers a single TCR beta chain. The data were taken from a study of T cell repertoires in cytomegalovirus infection. Across the whole study: Public TCR beta signature analysis indicated the presence of both CMV infection and matching HLA type.

TCRdb independently ran MiXCR on the reads; one entry per CDR3 protein. The profile shows hundreds of thousands of distinct CDR3 sequences, roughly 12% of them singletons. Sequenced: PBMCs. This receptor was taken from a human donor in good health (CMV status not recorded). Some clones in this sample may be carry-over from other donors' samples.

The CDR3 here is CASSLWGQRRGPQHF. Here the CDR3 DNA reads TGTGCCAGCAGCTTGTGGGGGCAGCGCCGTGGGCCCCAGCATTTT. The chain has TRBV5-6 and TRBJ1-5; D perhaps matches TRBD1 (6 bases). CDR3 length: 15 amino acids. V dropped 1 base and J dropped 9 bases, with 17 bases sitting between them. The germline V gene has CDR1 SGHDT and CDR2 YYEEEE.